The source of this T cell receptor beta chain is a study of tumor-infiltrating lymphocytes in localized non-small cell lung cancer. Study-level information: From each patient, both tumor and uninvolved lung, non-adjacent to tumor, were sampled.

Relative to its sample, this clone is medium-sized (0.01 to 0.1%). Its antigen is still unknown. Germline CDR1 and CDR2: SGDLS and YYNGEE. This CDR3 has 19 amino acids. V was pared by 4 bases and J by 8 bases, with 24 bases of the junction left unmatched. Study results and caveats: TCR sequencing covered a subset of patients with enough tissue. Tumor T-cell fraction was not associated with recurrence-free survival.

Sequencing was performed with immunoSEQ multiplex PCR; in TCRdb, only in-frame clones are kept and a portion is missing. The sample holds thousands of clones, about 65% seen once. Material for sequencing was lung tumor tissue. This clonotype originated in a human donor with non-small cell lung cancer. This chain links TRBV9 with TRBJ1-2, with TRBD1 matching 9 bases. The CDR3 coding sequence is TGTGCCAGCAGCACAGACCCGGATACAGGGGGCGCTTCCTCTATGGGCTACACCTTC. Amino acid sequence: CASSTDPDTGGASSMGYTF. The full variable domain, with the rest looked up from reference TRBV9 and TRBJ1-2, is DSGVTQTPKHLITATGQRVTLRCSPRSGDLSVYWYQQSLDQGLQFLIQYYNGEERAKGNILERFSAQQFPDLHSELNLSSLELGDSALYFCASSTDPDTGGASSMGYTFGSGTRLTVV.